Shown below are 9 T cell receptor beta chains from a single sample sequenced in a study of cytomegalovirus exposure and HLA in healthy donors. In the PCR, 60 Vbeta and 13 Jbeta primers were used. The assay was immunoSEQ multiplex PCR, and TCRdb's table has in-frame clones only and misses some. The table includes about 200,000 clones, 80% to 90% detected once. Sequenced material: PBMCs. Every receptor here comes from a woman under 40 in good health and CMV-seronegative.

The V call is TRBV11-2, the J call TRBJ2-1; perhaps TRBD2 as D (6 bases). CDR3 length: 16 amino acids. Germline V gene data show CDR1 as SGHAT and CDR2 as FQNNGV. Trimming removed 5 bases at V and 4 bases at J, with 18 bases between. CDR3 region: CASSRLSGSTYNEQFF. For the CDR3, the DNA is TGTGCCAGCAGCAGGCTCAGCGGGTCAACGTACAATGAGCAGTTCTTC.

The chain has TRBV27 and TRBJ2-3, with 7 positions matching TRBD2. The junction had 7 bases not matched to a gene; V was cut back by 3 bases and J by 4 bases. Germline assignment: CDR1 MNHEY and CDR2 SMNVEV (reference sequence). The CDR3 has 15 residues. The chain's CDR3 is CASSFEGGYSDTQYF. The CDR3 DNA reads TGTGCCAGCAGTTTTGAGGGAGGGTACTCAGATACGCAGTATTTT.

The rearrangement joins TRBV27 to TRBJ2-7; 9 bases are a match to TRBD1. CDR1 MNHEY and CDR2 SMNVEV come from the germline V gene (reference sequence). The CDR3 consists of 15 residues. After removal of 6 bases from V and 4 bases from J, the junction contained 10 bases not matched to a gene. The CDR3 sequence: CASSTRTGVNYEQYF. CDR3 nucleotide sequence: TGTGCCAGCAGCACTAGGACAGGGGTGAATTACGAGCAGTACTTC.

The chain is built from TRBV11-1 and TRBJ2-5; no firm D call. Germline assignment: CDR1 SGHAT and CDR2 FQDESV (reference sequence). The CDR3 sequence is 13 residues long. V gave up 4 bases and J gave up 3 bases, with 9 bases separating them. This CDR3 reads CASSSSEEETQYF. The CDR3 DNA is TGTGCCAGCAGCTCGTCCGAGGAAGAGACCCAGTACTTC.

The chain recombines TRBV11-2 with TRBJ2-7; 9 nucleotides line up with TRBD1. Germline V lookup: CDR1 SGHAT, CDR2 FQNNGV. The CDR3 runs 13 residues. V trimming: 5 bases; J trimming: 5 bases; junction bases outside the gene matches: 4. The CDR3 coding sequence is TGTGCCAGCAGCAACGACAGGGGGGACGAGCAGTACTTC. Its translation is CASSNDRGDEQYF.

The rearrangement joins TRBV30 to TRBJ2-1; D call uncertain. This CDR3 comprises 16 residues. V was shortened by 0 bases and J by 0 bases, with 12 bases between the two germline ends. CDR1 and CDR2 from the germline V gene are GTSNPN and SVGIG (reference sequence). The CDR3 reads CAWSVRFWSSYNEQFF. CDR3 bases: TGTGCCTGGAGTGTACGATTCTGGAGCTCCTACAATGAGCAGTTCTTC.

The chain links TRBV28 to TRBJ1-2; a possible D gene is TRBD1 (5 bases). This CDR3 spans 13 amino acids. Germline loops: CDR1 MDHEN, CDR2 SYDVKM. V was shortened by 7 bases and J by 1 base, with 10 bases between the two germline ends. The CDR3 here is CASTTGFNYGYTF. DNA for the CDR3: TGTGCCAGCACCACAGGATTTAACTATGGCTACACCTTC.

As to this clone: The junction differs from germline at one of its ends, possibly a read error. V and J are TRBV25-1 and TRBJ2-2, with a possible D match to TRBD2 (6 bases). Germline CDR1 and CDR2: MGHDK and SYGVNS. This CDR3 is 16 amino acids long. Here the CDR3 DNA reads TGTGCCGGCAGTGAATATGGAGGGATAAACACCGGGGAGCTGTTTTTT. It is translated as CAGSEYGGINTGELFF.

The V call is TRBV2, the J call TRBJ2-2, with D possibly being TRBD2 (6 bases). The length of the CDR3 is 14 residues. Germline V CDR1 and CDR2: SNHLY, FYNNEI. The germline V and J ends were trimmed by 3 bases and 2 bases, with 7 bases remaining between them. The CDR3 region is CASSEGLNTGELFF. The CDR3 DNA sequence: TGTGCCAGCAGTGAGGGACTCAACACCGGGGAGCTGTTTTTT.